This TCR beta chain was retrieved from a study of identical twins. Findings of the study overall: Insertions were fewer in abundant cord blood beta clonotypes, whereas memory repertoires showed none of this pattern.

MiXCR was run by TCRdb on the 5' RACE reads, yielding one entry per CDR3 protein. The sample shows roughly 750,000 distinct CDR3 sequences, around 20% of them seen only once. The CDR3 covers 14 residues. Trimming took 4 bases from V and 3 from J; bases not matched to a gene: 6. This clonotype was observed at least ten times. The antigen is not known. This sample was also put to use in a study of T cells expressing NK-cell markers. That work contributes: HCMV seropositivity marked most of the eight sequenced donors; one was seronegative. A range of roughly 1.0-8% of CD8+ T cells consisted of dominant NKG2C+ clonotypes in six donors. There remained a lack of clarity about HCMV specificity of expanded NKG2C+ T cell clones.

The sample was PBMCs. The TCR originated in a woman aged 18-35 years in good health. This sequence joins TRBV12-3 or TRBV12-4 and TRBJ2-7; 7 bases are a match to TRBD1. The CDR3 region is CASSSQGISYEQYF. The CDR3 DNA reads as TGTGCCAGCAGTTCACAGGGGATAAGCTACGAGCAGTACTTC.